The 26 T cell receptor beta chains below come from one sample, sequenced in a study of blood T cell repertoires in COVID-19. Using immunoSEQ multiplex PCR, the repertoire was profiled, and TCRdb retains in-frame clones only, with some absent. The sample comprises about 350,000 clones, about nine tenths of which are singletons, and just over 1% rests with the top ten. Material for sequencing was PBMCs or T cells enriched from blood (not recorded which). The receptors originated from a woman in her 30s who had been exposed to COVID-19.

This sequence joins TRBV7-8 and TRBJ2-7; 10 bases are a match to TRBD1. CDR3 size: 14 residues. J gave up 3 bases and V 3 bases, and 2 bases lay outside the gene matches. Germline loops: CDR1 SGHVS, CDR2 FQNEAQ. The CDR3 sequence: CASSLTGGFYEQYF. As DNA, the CDR3 is TGTGCCAGCAGCTTGACAGGGGGCTTCTACGAGCAGTACTTC.

V is TRBV30 and J is TRBJ1-5, with a possible D match to TRBD1 (6 bases). The CDR3 covers 14 residues. Germline CDR1 and CDR2: GTSNPN and SVGIG (reference sequence). Trimming took 0 bases from V and 4 from J, leaving 10 bases between them. CDR3 sequence: CAWSVQGHNQPQHF. CDR3 DNA: TGTGCCTGGAGTGTACAGGGTCATAATCAGCCCCAGCATTTT.

This chain joins TRBV5-1 and TRBJ2-7; 8 nucleotides line up with TRBD2. The CDR3 is 16 amino acids. The trim removed 4 bases at V and 2 bases at J, leaving 11 bases unmatched. The germline CDR1 and CDR2 sequences are SGHRS and YFSETQ. The CDR3 DNA reads TGCGCCAGCAGCGGGGGAACTAGCGGACCAGCCTACGAGCAGTACTTC. As protein: CASSGGTSGPAYEQYF.

This clone was picked up one time. The V and J genes are TRBV5-1 and TRBJ1-5, with 7 positions matching TRBD1. The germline CDR1 and CDR2 sequences are SGHRS and YFSETQ. The CDR3 contains 13 residues. V trimming: 2 bases; J trimming: 7 bases; junction bases outside the gene matches: 3. The CDR3 loop is CASSLTGEQPQHF. CDR3 DNA: TGCGCCAGCAGCTTAACAGGGGAACAGCCCCAGCATTTT. Based on the CDR3 plus reference TRBV5-1 and TRBJ1-5, the full variable domain is KAGVTQTPRYLIKTRGQQVTLSCSPISGHRSVSWYQQTPGQGLQFLFEYFSETQRNKGNFPGRFSGRQFSNSRSEMNVSTLELGDSALYLCASSLTGEQPQHFGDGTRLSIL.

The chain couples TRBV6-5 to TRBJ1-2, with D possibly being TRBD1 (6 bases). With 7 bases removed from V and 4 bases from J, the gap between germline ends came to 13 bases. CDR1 and CDR2 from the germline V gene are MNHEY and SVGAGI. CDR3 length: 13 amino acids. The CDR3 DNA sequence: TGTGCCAGCAAAAGGGCAGGGGTCTATGGCTACACCTTC. Its protein product is CASKRAGVYGYTF.

V usage is TRBV6-5 and J usage is TRBJ1-2, with 7 bases lining up with TRBD1. Germline CDR1 is MNHEY and CDR2 is SVGAGI. After removal of 6 bases from V and 4 bases from J, the junction contained 5 bases not matched to a gene. The CDR3 has 13 residues. DNA for the CDR3: TGTGCCAGCAGCCCGACAGGGTCCTATGGCTACACCTTC. It yields the protein CASSPTGSYGYTF.

The V and J genes are TRBV28 and TRBJ1-3; possible D gene TRBD1, 5 bases. V gave up 4 bases and J gave up 4 bases, with 14 bases separating them. Germline V gene sequence: CDR1 MDHEN, CDR2 SYDVKM. The CDR3 is made up of 15 amino acids. This chain's CDR3 is CASSSPGRVGNTIYF. The CDR3 nucleotides are TGTGCCAGCAGTTCTCCTGGCAGGGTGGGAAACACCATATATTTT. Together with reference TRBV28 and TRBJ1-3, the CDR3 gives the full variable domain: DVKVTQSSRYLVKRTGEKVFLECVQDMDHENMFWYRQDPGLGLRLIYFSYDVKMKEKGDIPEGYSVSREKKERFSLILESASTNQTSMYLCASSSPGRVGNTIYFGEGSWLTVV.

Comments on this clone: The same CDR3 can be traced to other DNA sequences in this sample. This chain joins TRBV19 and TRBJ2-5; 7 positions match TRBD1. There are 13 residues in the CDR3. Germline loops: CDR1 LNHDA, CDR2 SQIVND (reference sequence). Unmatched junction bases numbered 2, after V lost 5 bases and J lost 2 bases. CDR3 sequence reads: CASSGTAQETQYF. As DNA, the CDR3 is TGTGCCAGTAGTGGGACAGCTCAAGAGACCCAGTACTTC.

V usage is TRBV28 and J usage is TRBJ1-1; D is unclear. V was cut by 6 bases and J by 10 bases, with 18 bases left in between. Germline V gene lookup returns CDR1 MDHEN and CDR2 SYDVKM. The CDR3 runs to 13 residues. CDR3 nucleotides: TGTGCCAGCAGCTCCTCTGACACTTTTTTAGCTTTCTTT. Translating gives CASSSSDTFLAFF. The variable domain in full, completed from reference TRBV28 and TRBJ1-1, reads DVKVTQSSRYLVKRTGEKVFLECVQDMDHENMFWYRQDPGLGLRLIYFSYDVKMKEKGDIPEGYSVSREKKERFSLILESASTNQTSMYLCASSSSDTFLAFFGQGTRLTVV.

This chain uses TRBV27 with TRBJ1-5; D gene unclear. Trimming left V 4 bases short and J 7 bases short, with 14 bases between. Germline CDR1 and CDR2: MNHEY and SMNVEV (reference sequence). This CDR3 region has 14 residues. CDR3: CASSSRRSGQPQHF. CDR3 bases: TGTGCCAGCAGTTCGAGACGCTCCGGGCAGCCCCAGCATTTT.

V and J are TRBV3-1 (or the pseudogene TRBV3-2) and TRBJ1-1; no definite D call. Between the trimmed V and J ends, which lost 1 base and 4 bases, there was a span of 13 bases. Looked up from germline, CDR1 is LGHDT and CDR2 is YNNKEL (reference sequence). The CDR3 covers 15 residues. The CDR3 DNA follows: TGTGCCAGCAGCCAAGGGCGGGGAACGGGCACTGAAGCTTTCTTT. It is translated as CASSQGRGTGTEAFF.

The gene calls are TRBV5-1 and TRBJ2-7, with 10 bases fitting TRBD2. The J segment lost 4 bases and the V segment lost 1 base, leaving 5 bases of the junction unmatched. Germline V gene lookup returns CDR1 SGHRS and CDR2 YFSETQ. The CDR3 extends over 15 amino acids. The CDR3 DNA reads as TGCGCCAGCAGCTTGCTAGCGGGAGAGCTTTACGAGCAGTACTTC. Its protein is CASSLLAGELYEQYF. Full variable domain (remainder filled in from reference TRBV5-1 and TRBJ2-7): KAGVTQTPRYLIKTRGQQVTLSCSPISGHRSVSWYQQTPGQGLQFLFEYFSETQRNKGNFPGRFSGRQFSNSRSEMNVSTLELGDSALYLCASSLLAGELYEQYFGPGTRLTVT.

This chain uses TRBV18 with TRBJ2-1; D ambiguous. The CDR3 consists of 16 residues. Germline CDR1 reads KGHSH; CDR2 reads LQKENI. Trimming stripped 0 bases from V and 0 bases from J, with 9 bases between. Here the CDR3 DNA reads TGTGCCAGCTCACCACCCCCTATGAGCTCCTACAATGAGCAGTTCTTC. Translating it yields CASSPPPMSSYNEQFF.

The chain has TRBV7-3 and TRBJ2-3, with TRBD1 as a possible D gene (5 bases). Germline CDR1 is SGHTA and CDR2 is FQGTGA. The germline V and J ends were trimmed by 8 bases and 0 bases, with 15 bases remaining between them. This CDR3 has 15 residues. CDR3 amino acids: CASRQTRASTDTQYF. The CDR3 nucleotides read TGTGCCAGCCGCCAGACCAGGGCTAGCACAGATACGCAGTATTTT.

This clone appeared a single time. The V gene is TRBV19, the J gene TRBJ2-6; D uncertain. V gave up 3 bases and J gave up 1 base, with 7 bases separating them. The V gene's germline CDR1 is LNHDA and CDR2 SQIVND (reference sequence). CDR3 length: 15 amino acids. CDR3 bases: TGTGCCAGTAGTATTAATTTGTCTGGGGCCAACGTCCTGACTTTC. Translated, it gives CASSINLSGANVLTF.

The chain is built from TRBV28 and TRBJ2-7; 10 nucleotides match TRBD2. Losses at the gene ends were 3 bases for V and 0 bases for J; bases not matched to a gene: 17. In germline, CDR1 is MDHEN, CDR2 SYDVKM. CDR3 length: 20 residues. In DNA form, the CDR3 reads TGTGCCAGCAGTTTCTCCCTTGAGCGGGAGGGCTACTGGGGCTCCTACGAGCAGTACTTC. This translates into CASSFSLEREGYWGSYEQYF. The full variable domain, with the rest looked up from reference TRBV28 and TRBJ2-7, is DVKVTQSSRYLVKRTGEKVFLECVQDMDHENMFWYRQDPGLGLRLIYFSYDVKMKEKGDIPEGYSVSREKKERFSLILESASTNQTSMYLCASSFSLEREGYWGSYEQYFGPGTRLTVT.

CDR3 in amino acids: CASSFRQGRDTGELFF. DNA of the CDR3: TGTGCCAGTAGTTTCAGACAGGGTCGGGACACCGGGGAGCTGTTTTTT. J is TRBJ2-2 and V is TRBV19; 7 positions agree with TRBD1. Germline V gives CDR1 LNHDA, CDR2 SQIVND (reference sequence). CDR3 length equals 16 residues. Losses at the gene ends were 5 bases for V and 3 bases for J; bases not matched to a gene: 9.

The chain couples TRBV10-1 to TRBJ1-1; D is ambiguous. Germline values: CDR1 WNHNN, CDR2 SYGVQD (reference sequence). Trimming stripped 0 bases from V and 1 base from J, with 12 bases between. CDR3 length: 16 residues. CDR3 in amino acids: CASSESTRAGNTEAFF. CDR3 sequence (DNA): TGCGCCAGCAGTGAGTCGACGAGAGCAGGGAACACTGAAGCTTTCTTT.

This clone occurred once. The chain uses TRBV5-1 and TRBJ1-2; D is possibly TRBD1 (5 bases). CDR3 length: 13 amino acids. The germline V and J ends were trimmed by 2 bases and 8 bases, with 13 bases remaining between them. Per the germline V gene, CDR1 is SGHRS and CDR2 is YFSETQ. The CDR3 DNA reads as TGCGCCAGCAGCTTTGGCGAAACAGGCGGCTACACCTTC. This translates into CASSFGETGGYTF.

The CDR3 region has the DNA TGTGCCAGCACACCTAACGAGGGGGTCGCTGGCTACACCTTC. Its protein product is CASTPNEGVAGYTF. The J gene is TRBJ1-2, the V gene TRBV19, with D perhaps TRBD1 (6 bases). The germline V gene has CDR1 LNHDA and CDR2 SQIVND (reference sequence). V lost 9 bases, J lost 7 bases, and 21 bases lay in between. CDR3 length equals 14 residues.

This chain links TRBV5-1 with TRBJ2-1; a possible D gene is TRBD2 (6 bases). This CDR3 is 15 amino acids long. Germline V gives CDR1 SGHRS, CDR2 YFSETQ. Deletions cut 4 bases from V and 9 bases from J, with 20 bases between. The CDR3 sequence is CASSRDGGAGSEQFF. CDR3 DNA: TGCGCCAGCAGCCGGGATGGAGGGGCTGGGAGTGAGCAGTTCTTC.

This chain connects TRBV7-8 to TRBJ1-3; D might be TRBD1 (6 bases). This CDR3 spans 17 amino acids. The germline gives CDR1 SGHVS, CDR2 FQNEAQ. Trimming took 2 bases from V and 2 from J, leaving 16 bases between them. The CDR3 loop reads CASSLMTMDRTGNTIYF. DNA for the CDR3: TGTGCCAGCAGCTTAATGACCATGGACAGAACTGGAAACACCATATATTTT. Drawing the rest from reference TRBV7-8 and TRBJ1-3, the complete variable domain is GAGVSQSPRYKVAKRGQDVALRCDPISGHVSLFWYQQALGQGPEFLTYFQNEAQLDKSGLPSDRFFAERPEGSVSTLKIQRTQQEDSAVYLCASSLMTMDRTGNTIYFGEGSWLTVV.

The V call is TRBV6-4, the J call TRBJ2-6, with D perhaps matching TRBD2 (6 bases). CDR1 MRHNA and CDR2 SNTAGT come from the germline V gene. Trimming left V 0 bases short and J 4 bases short, with 13 bases between. The CDR3 runs to 17 residues. The CDR3, as DNA: TGTGCCAGCAGTGACTCGATTTGGGGGGACGGGGCCAACGTCCTGACTTTC. This codes for CASSDSIWGDGANVLTF.

This chain links TRBV6-5 with TRBJ2-1, with 11 positions matching TRBD2. This CDR3 spans 16 amino acids. CDR1 is MNHEY, CDR2 SVGAGI, per germline. V trimming: 0 bases; J trimming: 6 bases; junction bases outside the gene matches: 4. CDR3 in DNA: TGTGCCAGCAGTTACTCTAGCGGGAGGGGTATCAATGAGCAGTTCTTC. It codes for CASSYSSGRGINEQFF.

A note on this clone: Distinct nucleotide sequences in the sample also encode this CDR3. The V gene is TRBV5-1, the J gene TRBJ2-3; TRBD2 aligns across 10 bases. The CDR3 has 16 amino acids. Germline trimming cut 0 bases from V and 2 bases from J; bases unmatched to any gene: 3. Germline CDR1 and CDR2: SGHRS and YFSETQ. CDR3 bases: TGCGCCAGCAGCTTGGGCCTAGCGGGAGACACAGATACGCAGTATTTT. It is translated as CASSLGLAGDTDTQYF.

V is TRBV19 and J is TRBJ2-5; D remains ambiguous. Trimming left V 4 bases short and J 2 bases short, with 14 bases between. Germline CDR1 reads LNHDA; CDR2 reads SQIVND (reference sequence). The CDR3 extends over 15 amino acids. CDR3 nucleotides: TGTGCCAGTAGTAAGGTCGGCGCAGGACAAGAGACCCAGTACTTC. It specifies CASSKVGAGQETQYF.